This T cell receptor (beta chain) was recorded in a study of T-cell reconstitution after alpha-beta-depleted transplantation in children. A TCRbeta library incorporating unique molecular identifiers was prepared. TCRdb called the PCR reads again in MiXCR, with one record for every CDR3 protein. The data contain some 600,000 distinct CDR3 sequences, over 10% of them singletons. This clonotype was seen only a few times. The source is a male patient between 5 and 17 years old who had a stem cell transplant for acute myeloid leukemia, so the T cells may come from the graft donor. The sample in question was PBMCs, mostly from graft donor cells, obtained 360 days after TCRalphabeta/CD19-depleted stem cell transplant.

The CDR3 spells CASSQVSGSDEQYF. CDR3 coding DNA: TGTGCCAGCAGCCAAGTATCGGGGAGCGACGAGCAGTACTTC. The chain joins TRBV14 to TRBJ2-7; possibly TRBD2 for D (5 bases). V lost 1 base and J 5 bases, leaving 12 bases between the germline ends. The CDR3 length is 14 residues. Germline V lookup: CDR1 SGHDN, CDR2 FVKESK.